This T cell receptor (beta chain) was sequenced during a study of cytomegalovirus exposure and HLA in healthy donors. In the study overall: A subsequent analysis reported that the 95 to 150 validation repertoires were produced on the same platform that had also been used for the 666 first-cohort repertoires. Study observations and caveats: The study flagged 150 to 200 TCR beta chains as cytomegalovirus-associated.

Assay: immunoSEQ multiplex PCR; the TCRdb copy retains only in-frame clones and omits some. Of 150,000 to 200,000 clones listed, approximately 78% are singletons. Concerning this clone itself: No antigen is known for it.

The CDR3 contains 16 residues. Germline CDR1 reads PRHDT; CDR2 reads FYEKMQ (reference sequence). J was trimmed by 5 bases and V by 0 bases; bases with no gene match: 6. This receptor was identified in a woman in her twenties or thirties in good health and CMV-seronegative. The V and J genes are TRBV13 and TRBJ2-7, with TRBD2 matching 11 bases. The sample comprised PBMCs. The CDR3 sequence is CASSLGDSGRADEQYF. CDR3 nucleotides: TGTGCCAGCAGCTTAGGGGATAGCGGGAGGGCCGACGAGCAGTACTTC.